Presented here are 11 T cell receptor beta chains from one specimen sequenced in a study of vaccination and CD4 T cells after COVID-19. MiXCR, applied by TCRdb to the PCR reads, yields one record per CDR3 protein. The sample carries some 20,000 distinct CDR3 sequences, roughly 61% recorded once. Material: CD4+ T cells from blood, obtained before SARS-CoV-2 vaccination. The receptors here all came from a human donor who had recovered from COVID-19.

This clonotype was counted only a few times. The V call is TRBV21-1, the J call TRBJ2-4; the table calls TRBD1, which could not be checked here. TRBV21-1 is a pseudogene. The CDR3 length is 14 residues. CDR3 sequence reads: CASRNDRSKNIQYF. The CDR3 region has the DNA TGTGCCAGCAGAAATGACAGGTCCAAAAACATTCAGTACTTC.

This clonotype has just a few counts. This chain joins TRBV5-1 and TRBJ1-2, with no clear D. V gave up 4 bases and J gave up 0 bases, with 13 bases separating them. The CDR3 loop spans 15 amino acids. Germline CDR1 is SGHRS and CDR2 is YFSETQ. CDR3 DNA: TGCGCCAGCAGCCCCGAGGGCGTAGCTAACTATGGCTACACCTTC. Translated: CASSPEGVANYGYTF. Full variable domain (remainder filled in from reference TRBV5-1 and TRBJ1-2): KAGVTQTPRYLIKTRGQQVTLSCSPISGHRSVSWYQQTPGQGLQFLFEYFSETQRNKGNFPGRFSGRQFSNSRSEMNVSTLELGDSALYLCASSPEGVANYGYTFGSGTRLTVV.

This chain joins TRBV5-4 and TRBJ2-1, with 9 bases identical to TRBD2. The germline CDR1 and CDR2 sequences are SGHNT and YYREEE (reference sequence). The CDR3 extends over 15 amino acids. The V segment lost 4 bases and the J segment 7 bases; nucleotides outside the gene matches: 9. The CDR3 sequence: CASSLRLSGRNEQFF. Here the CDR3 DNA reads TGTGCCAGCAGCCTGCGACTGAGCGGGAGGAATGAGCAGTTCTTC.

The CDR3 region is CASSEIGGATYEQYF. The CDR3 bases are TGTGCCAGCAGTGAAATCGGGGGTGCCACTTACGAGCAGTACTTC. The V and J genes are TRBV6-1 and TRBJ2-7; possibly TRBD2 for D (6 bases). Germline-derived CDR1 and CDR2 are MNHNS and SASEGT. The CDR3 contains 15 residues. V shed 2 bases and J shed 4 bases, with 15 bases lying between them.

The chain couples TRBV20-1 to TRBJ2-1; TRBD2 agrees at 8 bases. Germline assignment: CDR1 DFQATT and CDR2 SNEGSKA (reference sequence). CDR3 length: 13 amino acids. With 7 bases clipped from V and 7 bases from J, the junction kept 9 bases outside the gene matches. CDR3 nucleotides: TGCAGTGGGGGGACTAGTCGGGAAAATGAGCAGTTCTTC. Its protein product is CSGGTSRENEQFF.

This rearrangement joins TRBV7-9 to TRBJ2-3, with 11 bases matching TRBD2. Germline V gene lookup returns CDR1 SEHNR and CDR2 FQNEAQ (reference sequence). Losses at the gene ends were 5 bases for V and 0 bases for J; bases not matched to a gene: 4. The CDR3 has 16 residues. In nucleotides, the CDR3 is TGTGCCAGCAGCCTAAGACTAGCGGGGAGCACAGATACGCAGTATTTT. Encoded protein: CASSLRLAGSTDTQYF. Looking up the rest from reference TRBV7-9 and TRBJ2-3 gives the full variable domain: DTGVSQNPRHKITKRGQNVTFRCDPISEHNRLYWYRQTLGQGPEFLTYFQNEAQLEKSRLLSDRFSAERPKGSFSTLEIQRTEQGDSAMYLCASSLRLAGSTDTQYFGPGTRLTVL.

This rearrangement joins TRBV7-9 to TRBJ2-5, with 12 positions matching TRBD2. Germline CDR1 and CDR2: SEHNR and FQNEAQ (reference sequence). The CDR3 totals 19 residues. Trimming removed 1 base from V and 4 bases from J; junction bases left unmatched: 13. Here the CDR3 reads CASSLGLLAGGRKGETQYF. CDR3 nucleotides: TGTGCCAGCAGCTTAGGTCTACTAGCGGGAGGCCGTAAGGGAGAGACCCAGTACTTC.

This clonotype was seen a few times. The CDR3 DNA follows: TGTGCCAGCTCACCCACGGCGGGATCGGGTAATTCACCCCTCCACTTT. Translation gives CASSPTAGSGNSPLHF. The chain combines TRBV18 with TRBJ1-6, with D hard to call. The germline gives CDR1 KGHSH, CDR2 LQKENI. CDR3 length: 16 residues. Trimming took 3 bases from V and 6 from J, leaving 15 bases between them.

The chain links TRBV5-4 to TRBJ2-5; TRBD1 is a possible D gene (6 bases). The germline gives CDR1 SGHNT, CDR2 YYREEE (reference sequence). Trimming took 3 bases from V and 2 from J, leaving 8 bases between them. The length of the CDR3 is 13 residues. The CDR3 DNA sequence: TGTGCCAGCAGCTCGGGACAACAAGAGACCCAGTACTTC. Protein product: CASSSGQQETQYF.

The chain is built from TRBV6-2 or TRBV6-3 and TRBJ1-6, with 10 bases fitting TRBD1. With V trimmed by 3 bases and J by 7 bases, 27 bases remained unmatched. The CDR3 contains 23 residues. Germline-derived CDR1 and CDR2 are MNHEY and SVGEGT. The CDR3 loop is CASSYNRPRTATGGTPGNSPLHF. CDR3 bases: TGTGCCAGCAGTTATAATAGACCGAGGACGGCGACAGGGGGCACCCCGGGGAATTCACCCCTCCACTTT.

This clonotype rates as medium-sized. The chain is built from TRBV6-1 and TRBJ2-3, with 7 nucleotides matching TRBD1. Germline loops: CDR1 MNHNS, CDR2 SASEGT. Unmatched junction bases numbered 4, after V lost 8 bases and J lost 2 bases. This CDR3 is 13 amino acids long. CDR3 coding DNA: TGTGCCAGCGGGGGACAGAACACAGATACGCAGTATTTT. Its translation: CASGGQNTDTQYF.